The 18 T cell receptor beta chains below all came from one sample that was sequenced in a study of monozygotic twins with cystic fibrosis. Sequenced by immunoSEQ multiplex PCR; TCRdb stores in-frame clones only, minus some. The sample gives just over 35,000 clones, about 89% of which show up once; less than 0.2% is in the top ten. Sequencing was performed on blood. The receptors shown here come from a boy aged 2 to 10 with cystic fibrosis.

For the CDR3, the DNA is TGTGCCAGCAGCTCAGGAGTGGGGGGCAATCCTAACTATGGCTACACCTTC. It yields the protein CASSSGVGGNPNYGYTF. The rearrangement uses TRBV7-9 and TRBJ1-2; D possibly corresponds to TRBD1 (6 bases). The CDR3 sequence is 17 residues long. Germline V gives CDR1 SEHNR, CDR2 FQNEAQ (reference sequence). Trimming shortened V by 4 bases and J by 0 bases, and 18 bases separated the two germline ends. The whole variable domain, remainder taken from reference TRBV7-9 and TRBJ1-2, is DTGVSQNPRHKITKRGQNVTFRCDPISEHNRLYWYRQTLGQGPEFLTYFQNEAQLEKSRLLSDRFSAERPKGSFSTLEIQRTEQGDSAMYLCASSSGVGGNPNYGYTFGSGTRLTVV.

This clone was observed a handful of times. The genes are TRBV5-1 and TRBJ1-4, with unresolved D. Germline assignment: CDR1 SGHRS and CDR2 YFSETQ. V was pared by 0 bases and J by 10 bases, with 13 bases between. The CDR3 is 14 residues long. The CDR3: CASSLDGEMGKLFF. CDR3 sequence (DNA): TGCGCCAGCAGCTTGGATGGGGAAATGGGAAAACTGTTTTTT.

The chain is built from TRBV10-3 and TRBJ2-5, with 8 bases aligning to TRBD2. The CDR3 has 17 residues. V dropped 2 bases and J dropped 1; count of bases not matched to a gene: 9. In germline, CDR1 is ENHRY, CDR2 SYGVKD. The CDR3 protein is CAISEPGLAGPQETQYF. CDR3 coding DNA: TGTGCCATCAGTGAGCCAGGACTAGCAGGGCCCCAAGAGACCCAGTACTTC.

This rearrangement joins TRBV11-3 to TRBJ1-1; a weak D match, TRBD1 (6 bases). V dropped 5 bases and J dropped 3 bases, with 19 bases sitting between them. There are 16 residues in the CDR3. Germline V gene lookup returns CDR1 SGHNT and CDR2 YENEEA. The chain's CDR3 is CASSARPGAGDTEAFF. The DNA for the CDR3 is TGTGCCAGCAGCGCCCGACCAGGGGCTGGCGACACTGAAGCTTTCTTT.

V is TRBV9 and J is TRBJ1-6; 9 bases map to TRBD1. From germline, CDR1 is SGDLS and CDR2 YYNGEE. The junction had 8 bases not matched to a gene; V was cut back by 3 bases and J by 10 bases. CDR3 size: 15 residues. CDR3 in amino acids: CASSETGTGKSPLHF. The CDR3 DNA reads TGTGCCAGCAGCGAAACCGGGACAGGGAAATCACCCCTCCACTTT.

The chain has TRBV12-5 and TRBJ1-2; 9 bases map to TRBD1. From germline, CDR1 is LGHNT and CDR2 FRNRAP. J lost 8 bases, V lost 3 bases, and 4 bases had no gene match. This CDR3 spans 13 amino acids. For the CDR3, the DNA is TGTGCTAGTGGTTTCGGGACAGGGTACGGCTACACCTTC. It translates to CASGFGTGYGYTF.

The chain uses TRBV7-9 and TRBJ2-2, with TRBD2 as a possible D gene (7 bases). CDR1 and CDR2 from the germline V gene are SEHNR and FQNEAQ (reference sequence). The V and J ends lost 6 bases and 2 bases respectively, with 13 bases between them. The CDR3 contains 15 residues. The CDR3 DNA is TGTGCCAGCAGTTTAACGGGGGGCAACACCGGGGAGCTGTTTTTT. Protein: CASSLTGGNTGELFF. The variable domain in full, completed from reference TRBV7-9 and TRBJ2-2, reads DTGVSQNPRHKITKRGQNVTFRCDPISEHNRLYWYRQTLGQGPEFLTYFQNEAQLEKSRLLSDRFSAERPKGSFSTLEIQRTEQGDSAMYLCASSLTGGNTGELFFGEGSRLTVL.

This chain joins TRBV7-2 and TRBJ2-1; TRBD1 or TRBD2 may be the D gene (5 bases each). Looked up from germline, CDR1 is SGHTA and CDR2 is FQGNSA. The V and J ends lost 5 bases and 7 bases respectively, with 12 bases between them. The CDR3 sequence is 13 residues long. The CDR3: CASSVSRENEQFF. CDR3 DNA sequence: TGTGCCAGCAGCGTATCCAGGGAGAATGAGCAGTTCTTC.

The chain employs TRBV9 and TRBJ1-2; D ambiguous. The germline V gene encodes CDR1 SGDLS and CDR2 YYNGEE. V lost 0 bases and J lost 3, with 9 bases in between. The CDR3 totals 14 residues. Here the CDR3 reads CASSVVPDDYGYTF. The CDR3, as DNA: TGTGCCAGCAGCGTAGTCCCCGACGACTATGGCTACACCTTC.

The chain couples TRBV5-4 to TRBJ2-2; unclear D gene. The germline V gene encodes CDR1 SGHNT and CDR2 YYREEE (reference sequence). There are 14 residues in the CDR3. Trimming pared 0 bases from V and 6 bases from J, leaving 9 bases between. The CDR3 region has the DNA TGTGCCAGCAGCTTGGCCTCACTTCCCGGGGAGCTGTTTTTT. It is translated as CASSLASLPGELFF.

The rearrangement uses TRBV9 and TRBJ2-7; the D is unclear. V lost 1 base and J 2 bases, leaving 10 bases between the germline ends. This CDR3 has 14 amino acids. Germline V gene data show CDR1 as SGDLS and CDR2 as YYNGEE. The CDR3 loop is CASSVSDLAYEQYF. The CDR3 DNA reads as TGTGCCAGCAGCGTATCTGATCTCGCCTACGAGCAGTACTTC.

This sequence joins TRBV4-2 and TRBJ2-3; D gene unclear. V dropped 4 bases and J dropped 5 bases, with 16 bases sitting between them. Germline V gives CDR1 LGHNA, CDR2 YNFKEQ. CDR3 length: 15 residues. CDR3 nucleotide sequence: TGTGCCAGCAGCCCCTTTTTACGAAGCGAAGATACGCAGTATTTT. It translates to CASSPFLRSEDTQYF.

The rearrangement links TRBV7-8 to TRBJ2-4; D is perhaps TRBD2 (5 bases). Germline values: CDR1 SGHVS, CDR2 FQNEAQ. The CDR3 is 15 amino acids. Deletions cut 1 base from V and 7 bases from J, with 14 bases between. The CDR3 DNA follows: TGTGCCAGCAGCTTAGGAGGGTGGGGTGGGAACATTCAGTACTTC. It is translated as CASSLGGWGGNIQYF.

The chain carries TRBV9 and TRBJ1-1, with D maybe TRBD1 (5 bases). Germline values: CDR1 SGDLS, CDR2 YYNGEE. CDR3 length: 13 residues. The ends were cut back, 4 bases at V and 2 bases at J, with 9 bases in the middle. CDR3 protein: CASSIDSNTEAFF. CDR3 nucleotide sequence: TGTGCCAGCAGCATTGACAGTAACACTGAAGCTTTCTTT.

The rearrangement links TRBV5-4 to TRBJ1-2; no clear D. Germline CDR1 is SGHNT and CDR2 is YYREEE (reference sequence). V lost 0 bases to trimming and J lost 4 bases, with 7 bases between them. The CDR3 runs to 13 residues. This CDR3 reads CASSLGSGYGYTF. The CDR3 bases are TGTGCCAGCAGCTTGGGTTCGGGCTATGGCTACACCTTC.

J is TRBJ2-7 and V is TRBV27; TRBD1 agrees at 7 bases. CDR1 and CDR2 (germline): MNHEY, SMNVEV (reference sequence). With V trimmed by 3 bases and J by 5 bases, 7 bases remained unmatched. The CDR3 has 14 residues. The CDR3, as DNA: TGTGCCAGCAGTTTCCTCCCCGACAGGGACGAGCAGTACTTC. Encoded protein: CASSFLPDRDEQYF.

The V and J genes are TRBV6-1 and TRBJ1-2, with 7 bases fitting TRBD1. Trimming at V came to 4 bases and at J to 0 bases, leaving 8 bases not matched to a gene. Germline CDR1 and CDR2: MNHNS and SASEGT. The CDR3 has 16 residues. Written as DNA, the CDR3 is TGTGCCAGCAGTGTACGACAGGGACGAACTAACTATGGCTACACCTTC. Protein: CASSVRQGRTNYGYTF.

This chain uses TRBV18 with TRBJ2-1, with TRBD2 as a possible D gene (6 bases). V lost 4 bases and J lost 8, with 21 bases in between. This CDR3 has 16 residues. Germline V gene sequence: CDR1 KGHSH, CDR2 LQKENI. CDR3 sequence reads: CASSRSRPSGTDEQFF. In DNA form, the CDR3 reads TGTGCCAGCTCACGATCTCGACCTTCAGGGACTGATGAGCAGTTCTTC.